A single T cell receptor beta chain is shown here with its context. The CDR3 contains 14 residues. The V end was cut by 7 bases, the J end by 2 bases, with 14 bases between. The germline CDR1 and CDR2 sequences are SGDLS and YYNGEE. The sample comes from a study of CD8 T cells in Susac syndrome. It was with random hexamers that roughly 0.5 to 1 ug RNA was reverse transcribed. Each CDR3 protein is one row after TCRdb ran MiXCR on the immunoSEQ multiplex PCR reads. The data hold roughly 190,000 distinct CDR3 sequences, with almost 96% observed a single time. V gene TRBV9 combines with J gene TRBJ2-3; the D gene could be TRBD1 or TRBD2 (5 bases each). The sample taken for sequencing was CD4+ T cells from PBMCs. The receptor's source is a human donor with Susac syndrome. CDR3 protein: CASEYRGITDTQYF. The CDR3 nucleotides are TGTGCCAGCGAGTATCGGGGCATCACAGATACGCAGTATTTT.